These 9 T cell receptor beta chains were all obtained from the same sample, sequenced in a study of blood T cell repertoires in COVID-19 (dated by TCRdb to 2018 to 2021). The method was the immunoSEQ multiplex PCR assay. In TCRdb, the immuneACCESS table is reduced to in-frame sequences with V and J assigned. These tables do not hold every clone; where another copy was compared, an unresolved V gene accounts for under half, and the others remain unexplained. The sample table holds over 200,000 clones, of which about nine tenths were seen once. The ten most abundant clones make up under 7% of the sample. The sequenced sample was peripheral blood. The receptors were gathered from a man between 60 and 70 years old who had recovered from COVID-19.

V is TRBV4-3 and J is TRBJ1-2; perhaps TRBD1 as D (5 bases). The CDR3 contains 13 residues. Per the germline V gene, CDR1 is LGHNA and CDR2 is YSLEER. Trimming took off 0 bases at V and 4 bases at J, with 6 bases between the two ends. CDR3 sequence: CASSQETGYGYTF. The CDR3 coding sequence is TGCGCCAGCAGCCAAGAAACAGGCTATGGCTACACCTTC.

The rearrangement uses TRBV19 and TRBJ2-2; 8 bases agree with TRBD1. With 3 bases clipped from V and 7 bases from J, the junction kept 4 bases outside the gene matches. The CDR3 covers 14 residues. Germline CDR1 is LNHDA and CDR2 is SQIVND (reference sequence). CDR3 sequence (DNA): TGTGCCAGTAGTATGACAGGGGAAAACGGGGAGCTGTTTTTT. This gives the protein CASSMTGENGELFF.

The chain employs TRBV19 and TRBJ2-1; 7 bases line up with TRBD1. CDR3 length equals 16 residues. V trimming: 4 bases; J trimming: 11 bases; junction bases outside the gene matches: 17. The germline V gene has CDR1 LNHDA and CDR2 SQIVND (reference sequence). The CDR3 loop is CASSTTRGLKLSKQFF. The CDR3 nucleotides are TGTGCCAGTAGTACCACGAGGGGGCTTAAGCTTTCGAAGCAGTTCTTC.

The rearrangement links TRBV19 to TRBJ1-1; unclear D gene. CDR1 LNHDA and CDR2 SQIVND come from the germline V gene (reference sequence). The CDR3 is 17 amino acids. V lost 6 bases and J 0 bases, leaving 20 bases between the germline ends. CDR3 DNA: TGTGCCAGTAGGGTTGCGGCAGGAACGGGGTTGAACACTGAAGCTTTCTTT. The encoded protein is CASRVAAGTGLNTEAFF.

The chain links TRBV12-5 to TRBJ1-1, with D possibly matching TRBD1 (6 bases). CDR3 size: 14 residues. Trimming pared 2 bases from V and 6 bases from J, leaving 13 bases between. Germline CDR1 is LGHNT and CDR2 is FRNRAP. CDR3 coding DNA: TGTGCTAGTGGTTTGTCAGGGGAGAGGGCTGAAGCTTTCTTT. It translates to CASGLSGERAEAFF.

The V gene is TRBV19, the J gene TRBJ2-4; no firm D call. Germline CDR1 LNHDA, CDR2 SQIVND (reference sequence). The ends were cut back, 6 bases at V and 0 bases at J, with 9 bases in the middle. This CDR3 has 14 residues. In nucleotides, the CDR3 is TGTGCCAGTAGCCAAGAGTTAGCCAAAAACATTCAGTACTTC. Translation gives CASSQELAKNIQYF.

The chain carries TRBV7-2 and TRBJ1-6; D gene unclear. The CDR3 runs 17 residues. CDR1 and CDR2 from the germline V gene are SGHTA and FQGNSA. V lost 2 bases to trimming and J lost 10 bases, with 21 bases between them. CDR3 sequence reads: CASSLNVRSGGGSPLHF. The CDR3 coding sequence is TGTGCCAGCAGCTTAAATGTTCGTTCGGGAGGCGGGTCACCCCTCCACTTT.

This chain links TRBV7-2 with TRBJ1-2, with 9 bases lining up with TRBD1. This CDR3 region has 14 residues. J was trimmed by 8 bases and V by 1 base; bases with no gene match: 5. CDR1 and CDR2 from the germline V gene are SGHTA and FQGNSA. The CDR3 reads CASSLVGQGGGYTF. The DNA for the CDR3 is TGTGCCAGCAGCTTAGTGGGACAGGGCGGAGGCTACACCTTC. The variable domain in full, completed from reference TRBV7-2 and TRBJ1-2, reads GAGVSQSPSNKVTEKGKDVELRCDPISGHTALYWYRQSLGQGLEFLIYFQGNSAPDKSGLPSDRFSAERTGGSVSTLTIQRTQQEDSAVYLCASSLVGQGGGYTFGSGTRLTVV.

V gene TRBV10-3 combines with J gene TRBJ2-2; possibly TRBD1 for D (6 bases). V shed 0 bases and J shed 5 bases, with 10 bases lying between them. This CDR3 region has 15 residues. Germline V CDR1 and CDR2: ENHRY, SYGVKD. As DNA, the CDR3 is TGTGCCATCAGTGAGTCCGACAGGTCTACCGGGGAGCTGTTTTTT. Protein sequence: CAISESDRSTGELFF.